This T cell receptor (beta chain) was sequenced in a study of blood T cell repertoires in COVID-19 (dated by TCRdb to about 2020). For context, the study as a whole: Samples from collaborators originated in the United States, Italy and Spain and spanned both the acute and convalescent phases of COVID-19. The repertoires were released in a freely available public database intended as a resource for research on the immune response to SARS-CoV-2. The material from the prospective study consisted of cDNA or gDNA derived from T cells, B-cell-depleted T cells, or PBMCs. Samples came from the ongoing ImmuneRACE study (first 160 participants) plus 1,254 subjects from 6 global collaborators. HLA class I and class II types, where available, came from metadata supplied by the sample provider rather than from assay-based typing. Deeply sampled blood TCRbeta repertoires from subjects exposed to, actively infected with, or recovered from COVID-19 were included in the dataset. The sample metadata nearly always contained a de-identified subject ID, COVID-19 status, age in years and sex.

TCRbeta CDR3 regions were amplified from genomic DNA using the immunoSEQ Assay, a bias-controlled multiplex PCR. Per the source publication's procedure: Nucleated cell counts per sample were estimated from amplification of reference gene primers within the assay. To quantify the absolute abundance of each unique TCRbeta CDR3 rearrangement, sequence reads were collapsed and filtered. Productive Simpson clonality was computed per sample as the square root of Simpson's diversity index over productive rearrangements. In TCRdb, the immuneACCESS table is reduced to in-frame sequences with V and J assigned. These tables do not hold every clone; where another copy was compared, an unresolved V gene accounts for under half, and the others remain unexplained. V, J and clone size reflect that table, while D and trimming were determined from the DNA. This sample is represented by some 100,000 clones; about four fifths of them were singletons. The top ten clones comprise 15% to 20% of the sample.

Comment on this clone: Its target antigen remains unknown. Base qualities are not at hand, and no much larger clone is one base apart.

Paper-wide results and their limitations: The amount of clinical and demographic metadata varied by source and participant and was provided uncurated.

Measured from the cysteine to the phenylalanine, the CDR3 is 14 residues long. Only the CDR3 portion is preserved as DNA: 42 bases, with reading frame beginning at the first base. Taken from the germline V gene (reference sequence), the CDR1 and CDR2 loops are MNHEY and SMNVEV. The junction shows trimming of 2 bases on V and 2 bases on J, plus 10 bases between the germline ends. Collaborating institutions collected whole blood in K2EDTA tubes following their own protocols. Collaborator samples were shipped for TCRbeta analysis as frozen whole blood, isolated PBMCs, or DNA extracted from either sample type.

The rearranged chain carries TRBV27 and TRBJ2-7; the D gene is possibly TRBD2, with 6 bases matching. The specimen was peripheral blood. The clonotype was recovered from an older woman with acute or convalescent COVID-19. Here the CDR3 is given as CASSLNGRAYEQYF. The bases read TGTGCCAGCAGTTTAAACGGGAGAGCCTACGAGCAGTACTTC.